This T cell receptor (beta chain) was identified in a study of beta chain features in type 1 diabetes (dated by TCRdb to between 2018 and 2020). General notes on the study: No differences in mean age, gender distribution, total cell number or subset yield were found between patients and healthy donors. Across all samples, some 99 million sorted cells were examined, and cell number per subset correlated strongly with RNA yield. The study compared TCRB repertoires of sorted circulating CD4+ T cell subsets between recently diagnosed type 1 diabetes patients and matched healthy donors. Regulatory and stem cell-like memory subsets were isolated from only 8 patients and roughly eight healthy donors, whereas naive and central memory subsets came from all 28 donors.

In its sample, this clone was seen a few times. Its antigen is currently not known. Base qualities are not provided; no much larger clone lies one nucleotide away. The High Capacity cDNA Reverse Transcription Kit was used to reverse transcribe all of the isolated RNA, meaning that expressed TCRB transcripts were what got sequenced. Deep immunoSEQ sequencing was applied to naive, central memory and regulatory T cell samples, giving an average of about 3.8 million total reads per sample. Sorted cells were lysed in RLT buffer and RNA was extracted with DNase-treated RNeasy Micro or Mini kits, depending on cell number. To prevent cross-contamination, every cell subset was processed on its own, while patient and healthy donor samples were processed together. TCRB sequences were amplified from cDNA with the immunoSEQ multiplex PCR, producing 87-bp fragments spanning the CDR3 region. Sequencing of the amplicons was done on the Illumina HiSeq platform. On the authors' methods: PCR bias was computationally corrected using synthetic template baselines, reads within Hamming distance 2 were collapsed, and singletons that could not be merged were discarded. Reads were aligned against IMGT so that V, D and J genes, CDR3 length and insertions or deletions at six rearrangement sites could be assigned. Within each subset, clonotype counts were normalized to the number of sorted cells before true diversity and Gini coefficients were calculated with the tcR R package. The overlap coefficient, calculated on TCRB nucleotide sequences, was used to quantify repertoire sharing. Imported from immuneACCESS, the table was reduced by TCRdb to in-frame sequences with V and J called. These copies leave out some clones; in studies compared against another copy, an unresolved V gene accounts for under half, and the cause of the remainder is not known. V and J calls plus clone size are reproduced from that table; the DNA served to infer D and trimming. The sample data list about 130,000 clones, and 9.2% of these were observed just once. The ten largest clones represent roughly 0.7% of the sample.

A single peripheral blood draw of around 120 mL on average was collected from each donor into heparinised tubes. A BD FACSAria II and a panel including CD45RO, CCR7, CD25, CD127, CD95 and CD27 were used to sort naive, central memory, regulatory and stem cell-like memory CD4+ T cells. A purity above 98% was achieved for all sorted populations. PBMCs were isolated right away by Lymphoprep density gradient centrifugation and were stained directly, without culture. To minimize batch effects, samples were stained and sorted in pairs, one healthy donor with one patient per experiment. V loses 2 bases of germline sequence and J loses 0 bases, and the interval between the two ends is 7 bases. CDR1 and CDR2 (SNHLY, FYNNEI) derive from the germline V gene. The CDR3 contains 14 residues, cysteine and phenylalanine counted. Only CDR3 DNA remains: 42 bases, in frame from the first base. Results and caveats for the whole study, not just this receptor: In all four CD4+ subsets, TCRB CDR3 length was moderately but significantly shorter in type 1 diabetes patients. HLA sub-analyses involved small numbers of individuals, so any influence of HLA type on TCRB rearrangement remained unresolved. Naive, central memory and regulatory TCRB repertoires appeared to be more similar among patients than among healthy donors. At VDJ recombination sites, type 1 diabetes patients had fewer insertions and more deleted nucleotides, which implies abnormalities in thymic rearrangement. Shorter templates might be favored by PCR, yet because patient and control samples were amplified and corrected together, any such skew would affect both groups equally. Sequencing cDNA rather than genomic DNA could over-represent highly expressing activated cells, although activation and CD3 levels did not differ between groups.

The rearrangement joined TRBV2 to TRBJ1-1; no confident D gene assignment can be made. Sequenced: central memory CD4+ T cells from blood. The sequence came from a man aged 18 to 30 in good health. The nucleotide sequence is TGTGCCAGCAGTGAAAACAGAATGAACACTGAAGCTTTCTTT. This is translated as CASSENRMNTEAFF.